This T cell receptor (beta chain) is from a study of shared clonotypes between healthy human individuals. About the research overall: The plates for each donor numbered three CD4 naive, three CD4 memory, two CD8 naive and one CD8 memory. Broader study findings: Non-shared clonotypes displayed generation probabilities falling below those of clonotypes present in all four donors.

This CDR3 region has 13 residues. CDR1 and CDR2 from the germline V gene are LNHDA and SQIVND (reference sequence). V gave up 9 bases and J gave up 3 bases, with 11 bases separating them. About this clone: Its antigen is currently unknown.

Across several immunoSEQ plates, the genomic DNA of each subset was split evenly. Sequencing was performed with immunoSEQ multiplex PCR; in TCRdb, only in-frame clones are kept and a portion is missing. The sample contains around 1.5 million clones, about 98% of which appear only once. Sequenced: naive CD4+ T cells sorted from blood. Subset in this sample: CD45RA+ positively selected. The V and J genes are TRBV19 and TRBJ2-2; D possibly uses TRBD1 or TRBD2 (5 bases each). This clonotype originated in a man aged 30 to 39 in good health. CDR3 DNA sequence: TGTGCCAGCGGGACGCAGTACACCGGGGAGCTGTTTTTT. This codes for CASGTQYTGELFF.